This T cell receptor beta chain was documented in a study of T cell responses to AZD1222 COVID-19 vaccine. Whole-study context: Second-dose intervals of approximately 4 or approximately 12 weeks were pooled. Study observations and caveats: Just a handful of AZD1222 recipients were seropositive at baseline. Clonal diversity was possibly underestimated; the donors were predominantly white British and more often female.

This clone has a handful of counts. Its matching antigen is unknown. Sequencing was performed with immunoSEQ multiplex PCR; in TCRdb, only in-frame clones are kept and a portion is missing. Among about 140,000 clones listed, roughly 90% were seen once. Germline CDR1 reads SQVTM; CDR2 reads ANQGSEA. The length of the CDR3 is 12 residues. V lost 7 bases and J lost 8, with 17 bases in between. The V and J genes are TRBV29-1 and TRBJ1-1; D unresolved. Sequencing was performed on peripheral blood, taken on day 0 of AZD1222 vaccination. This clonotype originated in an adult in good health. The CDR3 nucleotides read TGCAGCGCCCGGGGATTTGGAGCCGAAGCTTTCTTT. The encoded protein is CSARGFGAEAFF.